Detailed here is one T cell receptor beta chain. Its antigen is undetermined. This record belongs to a study of PD-L1 blockade in urothelial cancer. Turning to the study itself: Male sex and bladder-origin urothelial cancer characterized about 85% of the 29 patients. T cell content in blood samples showed a median of about 140,000.

Spiking each PCR with synthetic TCR analog templates was performed. Profiling relied on immunoSEQ multiplex PCR, and the TCRdb table lists in-frame clones only, not all of them. The sample shows tens of thousands of clones, approximately 77% of them seen only once. Study-level results: Below-median blood TCR clonality before treatment forecast better survival.

Deletions cut 2 bases from V and 0 bases from J, with 8 bases between. This CDR3 is built from 15 residues. Germline V gene data show CDR1 as SGHTS and CDR2 as YDEGEE. As for time point: pretreatment peripheral blood. The chain employs TRBV5-8 and TRBJ2-2, with a tentative D call TRBD1 (5 bases). This TCR came from a man aged 65 to 85 with urothelial cancer. The specimen comprised PBMCs, sampled around atezolizumab (anti-PD-L1) treatment. CDR3 region: CASSFGATNTGELFF. DNA of the CDR3: TGTGCCAGCAGCTTTGGGGCTACGAACACCGGGGAGCTGTTTTTT.